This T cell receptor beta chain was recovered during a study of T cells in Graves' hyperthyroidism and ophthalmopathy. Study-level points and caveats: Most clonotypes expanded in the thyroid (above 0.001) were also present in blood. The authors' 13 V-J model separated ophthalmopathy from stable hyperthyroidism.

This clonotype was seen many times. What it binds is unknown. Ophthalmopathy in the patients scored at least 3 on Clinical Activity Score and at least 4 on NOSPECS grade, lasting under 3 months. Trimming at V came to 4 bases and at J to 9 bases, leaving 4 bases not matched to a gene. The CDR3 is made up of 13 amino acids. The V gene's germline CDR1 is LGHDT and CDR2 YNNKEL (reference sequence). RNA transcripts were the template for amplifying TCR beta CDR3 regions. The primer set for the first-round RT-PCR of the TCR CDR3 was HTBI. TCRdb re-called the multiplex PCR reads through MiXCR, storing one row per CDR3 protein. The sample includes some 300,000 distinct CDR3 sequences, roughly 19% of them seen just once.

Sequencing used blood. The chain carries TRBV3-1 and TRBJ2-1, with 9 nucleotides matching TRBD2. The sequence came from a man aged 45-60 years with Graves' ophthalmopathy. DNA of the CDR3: TGTGCCAGCAGCCGGGGCGGGAGGGCTGAGCAGTTCTTC. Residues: CASSRGGRAEQFF.